This T cell receptor (beta chain) came from a study of blood T cell repertoires in COVID-19. At the level of the study: Sites in the United States, Italy and Spain provided acute and convalescent COVID-19 samples. From T cells, B-cell-depleted T cells, or PBMCs came the material, which was cDNA or gDNA.

Germline V gene data show CDR1 as SGHRS and CDR2 as YFSETQ. With 4 bases clipped from V and 2 bases from J, the junction kept 3 bases outside the gene matches. This CDR3 region has 15 residues. The authors' processing: Using reference gene primer amplification, nucleated cell counts were estimated. The assay was immunoSEQ multiplex PCR, and TCRdb's table has in-frame clones only and misses some. The DNA gave D and trimming, while V, J and clone size come from that table. The table lists more than 200,000 clones, around four fifths of them singletons. Sequencing was performed on peripheral blood. The V and J genes are TRBV5-1 and TRBJ2-5; TRBD2 aligns across 12 bases. The TCR comes from a man aged 55 to 69 with acute or convalescent COVID-19. CDR3 nucleotide sequence: TGCGCCAGCAGCCGACTAGCGGGGGAGCAAGAGACCCAGTACTTC. Residues: CASSRLAGEQETQYF. The full variable domain, completed using reference TRBV5-1 and TRBJ2-5, is KAGVTQTPRYLIKTRGQQVTLSCSPISGHRSVSWYQQTPGQGLQFLFEYFSETQRNKGNFPGRFSGRQFSNSRSEMNVSTLELGDSALYLCASSRLAGEQETQYFGPGTRLLVL.